One TCR beta chain is described in this entry. The antigen is not known. Profiling relied on immunoSEQ multiplex PCR, and the TCRdb table lists in-frame clones only, not all of them. Of some 130,000 clones listed, about 80% are singletons. CDR1 and CDR2 from the germline V gene are MNHEY and SMNVEV (reference sequence). This CDR3 spans 12 amino acids. V was pared by 3 bases and J by 6 bases, with 9 bases between. The data are from a study of cytomegalovirus exposure and HLA in healthy donors. The roughly 120-subject validation cohort, separate from the 666-subject first cohort, included the donors. General study results and limits: Associated with cytomegalovirus, according to the listing, were approximately 160 TCR beta chains.

This clonotype was obtained from a man between 25 and 39 years old in good health and CMV-seropositive. J is TRBJ2-7 and V is TRBV27, with D perhaps matching TRBD2 (6 bases). The sample consisted of PBMCs. The CDR3 reads CASSFGGSEQYF. The CDR3 coding sequence is TGTGCCAGCAGTTTCGGGGGAAGCGAGCAGTACTTC.